A single sample gave rise to the 5 T cell receptor beta chains below, sequenced in a study of T-cell reconstitution after alpha-beta-depleted transplantation in children. Unique molecular identifiers were used to barcode this TCRbeta library. TCRdb itself ran the PCR reads through MiXCR, one entry per CDR3 protein. This repertoire shows roughly 300,000 distinct CDR3 sequences, 9% to 12% found once; its top ten account for less than 2.5%. The sequencing used PBMCs from the stem cell graft donor, collected from the stem cell graft. These receptors were taken from a human donor who donated a stem cell graft to a child with acute lymphoblastic leukemia.

This clonotype was seen repeatedly, ten times or more. The chain combines TRBV6-2 or TRBV6-3 with TRBJ2-1, with 7 bases lining up with TRBD2. This CDR3 has 15 residues. CDR1 is MNHEY, CDR2 SVGEGT, per germline. The ends lost 0 bases at V and 5 bases at J; junction bases unmatched: 4. The DNA of the CDR3 is TGTGCCAGCAGTTACTCGGCGGGAGTGAACAATGAGCAGTTCTTC. It yields the protein CASSYSAGVNNEQFF.

This clonotype was recorded a few times. This sequence joins TRBV28 and TRBJ1-2; 8 nucleotides align to TRBD1. The length of the CDR3 is 15 residues. After removal of 3 bases from V and 1 base from J, the junction contained 4 bases not matched to a gene. Germline lookup yields CDR1 MDHEN and CDR2 SYDVKM. The CDR3 spells CASSFLGQGNYGYTF. CDR3 bases: TGTGCCAGCAGTTTTCTCGGACAGGGTAACTATGGCTACACCTTC.

The chain links TRBV29-1 to TRBJ2-5; D might be TRBD1 (6 bases). Trimming pared 6 bases from V and 7 bases from J, leaving 15 bases between. Germline loops: CDR1 SQVTM, CDR2 ANQGSEA. The CDR3 has 12 amino acids. The CDR3 sequence: CSVRQDLATQYF. In nucleotides, the CDR3 is TGCAGCGTAAGACAGGACCTAGCGACCCAGTACTTC.

This clonotype was picked up a small number of times. The rearrangement links TRBV20-1 to TRBJ2-1; 15 bases fit TRBD2. The germline V gene encodes CDR1 DFQATT and CDR2 SNEGSKA (reference sequence). CDR3 length equals 13 residues. V shed 5 bases and J 12 bases; nucleotides not matched to a gene: 5. In nucleotides, the CDR3 is TGCAGTGCTGGACTAGCGGGGGGGCCACGGCAGTTCTTC. It translates to CSAGLAGGPRQFF.

This clonotype was detected many times. V usage is TRBV5-6 and J usage is TRBJ1-5; 10 nucleotides match TRBD1. Germline V gives CDR1 SGHDT, CDR2 YYEEEE. V lost 0 bases to trimming and J lost 2 bases; unmatched junction nucleotides: 2. There are 16 residues in the CDR3. CDR3 DNA: TGTGCCAGCAGCTTGGGACAGGGGGCAGGCAATCAGCCCCAGCATTTT. Amino acid sequence: CASSLGQGAGNQPQHF. The variable domain in full, completed from reference TRBV5-6 and TRBJ1-5, reads DAGVTQSPTHLIKTRGQQVTLRCSPKSGHDTVSWYQQALGQGPQFIFQYYEEEERQRGNFPDRFSGHQFPNYSSELNVNALLLGDSALYLCASSLGQGAGNQPQHFGDGTRLSIL.